Following are 2 T cell receptor beta chains from one sample sequenced in a study of T cells in Graves' hyperthyroidism and ophthalmopathy. From RNA transcripts, TCR beta CDR3 regions were amplified. When the TCR CDR3 underwent first-round RT-PCR, the HTBI primer set was used. TCRdb fed the multiplex PCR reads into MiXCR, producing one record per CDR3 protein. In the table there are about 380,000 distinct CDR3 sequences, roughly 13% of which are singletons. The sequenced sample was blood. These receptors were taken from a man younger than 40 with Graves' hyperthyroidism that later progressed to Graves' ophthalmopathy.

A few counts support this clonotype. Germline is not matched at one junction end, which may reflect a read error. This sequence joins TRBV6-5 and TRBJ2-5; TRBD2 might be the D (5 bases). The germline V gene has CDR1 MNHEY and CDR2 SVGAGI. The CDR3 length is 15 residues. CDR3 region: CAGSYGRAHVETQYF. The DNA for the CDR3 is TGTGCCGGCAGTTACGGGCGGGCTCATGTGGAGACCCAGTACTTC.

This clonotype was found many times. V usage is TRBV7-9 and J usage is TRBJ2-7; 9 nucleotides align to TRBD1. Germline V gene sequence: CDR1 SEHNR, CDR2 FQNEAQ (reference sequence). The CDR3 runs to 15 residues. V was clipped by 5 bases and J by 4 bases; unmatched bases: 9. The CDR3 bases are TGTGCCAGCAGCCCTCAAGGGACAGGGTTATACGAGCAGTACTTC. This gives the protein CASSPQGTGLYEQYF.